These 23 T cell receptor beta chains came from one sample sequenced in a study of blood T cell repertoires in COVID-19. The data were produced by immunoSEQ multiplex PCR, yet TCRdb's version contains in-frame clones alone and is incomplete. The table includes 170,000 or so clones, more than 80% detected once. Sequenced: PBMCs or T cells enriched from blood (not recorded which). The receptors derive from a man in his forties who had recovered from COVID-19.

The chain employs TRBV10-3 and TRBJ1-2, with D unclear. The CDR3 is 13 residues long. Germline lookup yields CDR1 ENHRY and CDR2 SYGVKD. V lost 0 bases to trimming and J lost 7 bases, with 9 bases between them. CDR3: CAISESQEGGYTF. The CDR3 coding sequence is TGTGCCATCAGTGAGTCGCAGGAGGGTGGCTACACCTTC.

This clone was found a few times. The chain combines TRBV5-1 with TRBJ2-7, with TRBD1 matching 7 bases. This CDR3 is 14 amino acids long. Germline V CDR1 and CDR2: SGHRS, YFSETQ. V shed 4 bases, J shed 0 bases, and the junction held 4 bases outside the gene matches. The CDR3 DNA is TGCGCCAGCAGCGGGACAGAGGGCTCCTACGAGCAGTACTTC. It translates to CASSGTEGSYEQYF.

This chain links TRBV5-8 with TRBJ1-2, with a weak D call TRBD1 (5 bases). V lost 4 bases and J 5 bases, leaving 15 bases between the germline ends. Germline lookup yields CDR1 SGHTS and CDR2 YDEGEE. CDR3 length: 14 residues. CDR3 nucleotides: TGTGCCAGCAGCCCCACCGCGGGGGGTTATGGCTACACCTTC. It codes for CASSPTAGGYGYTF.

The V call is TRBV28, the J call TRBJ1-3, with no clear D. Germline CDR1 and CDR2: MDHEN and SYDVKM. This CDR3 comprises 12 residues. Deletions cut 4 bases from V and 11 bases from J, with 12 bases between. CDR3 sequence (DNA): TGTGCCAGCAGTTCCGGTCGCCGGGCCATATATTTT. This gives the protein CASSSGRRAIYF.

This CDR3 reads CASSFGGSNQPQHF. CDR3 DNA: TGTGCCAGCAGCTTCGGGGGAAGCAATCAGCCCCAGCATTTT. This sequence joins TRBV5-4 and TRBJ1-5, with D perhaps matching TRBD1 (5 bases). CDR3 length equals 14 residues. Trimming cost V 2 bases and J 1 base, with 7 bases left between them. Germline CDR1 and CDR2: SGHNT and YYREEE (reference sequence).

The gene calls are TRBV4-1 and TRBJ2-2; perhaps TRBD1 as D (5 bases). V lost 0 bases to trimming and J lost 4 bases, with 12 bases between them. Germline CDR1 reads MGHRA; CDR2 reads YSYEKL. This CDR3 contains 16 residues. CDR3 bases: TGCGCCAGCAGCCAAGATGGACAAGTGTTCACCGGGGAGCTGTTTTTT. Translation gives CASSQDGQVFTGELFF.

This chain joins TRBV10-1 and TRBJ1-1, with 7 nucleotides matching TRBD1. The junction had 7 bases not matched to a gene; V was cut back by 4 bases and J by 5 bases. Germline V gene sequence: CDR1 WNHNN, CDR2 SYGVQD (reference sequence). The CDR3 length is 14 residues. The CDR3, as DNA: TGCGCCAGCAGTGGACAGGGCGGAAAGACTGAAGCTTTCTTT. Its protein product is CASSGQGGKTEAFF.

This clone was observed a single time. The V call is TRBV4-1, the J call TRBJ1-1; possibly TRBD1 for D (6 bases). V lost 0 bases, J lost 11 bases, and 19 bases lay in between. Germline CDR1 MGHRA, CDR2 YSYEKL. CDR3 length equals 15 residues. CDR3 residues: CASSQDRLVGGVAFF. CDR3 nucleotide sequence: TGCGCCAGCAGCCAAGATCGTTTGGTAGGGGGGGTGGCTTTCTTT.

V usage is TRBV6-2 or TRBV6-3 and J usage is TRBJ1-5; D unresolved. The germline V gene has CDR1 MNHEY and CDR2 SVGEGT. This CDR3 contains 14 residues. Trimming took 2 bases from V and 3 from J, leaving 8 bases between them. The CDR3 DNA reads TGTGCCAGCAGTTACGGGCAGCACAATCAGCCCCAGCATTTT. It is translated as CASSYGQHNQPQHF.

As to this clone: A junction end diverges from the germline sequence, so it may reflect a read error. The gene calls are TRBV11-2 and TRBJ2-5; 7 nucleotides line up with TRBD1. From germline, CDR1 is SGHAT and CDR2 FQNNGV. The CDR3 covers 15 residues. The CDR3 sequence is CASSVSRDSPPMGNF. The CDR3 DNA is TGTGCCAGCAGCGTATCCCGGGACAGTCCGCCGATGGGCAACTTC.

For this clone: A junction boundary mismatches the germline segment, possibly from a read error. This chain joins TRBV7-7 and TRBJ2-5; 11 nucleotides agree with TRBD1. CDR1 and CDR2 (germline): SSHAT, FNYEAQ (reference sequence). The CDR3 runs to 15 residues. DNA for the CDR3: TGTGCTAGCAGCGTGGGGACAGGGGGGGGAGAGACCCAGTACTTC. It specifies CASSVGTGGGETQYF.

The rearrangement uses TRBV30 and TRBJ2-2; the match to TRBD1 covers 9 bases. This CDR3 contains 15 residues. V lost 8 bases, J lost 0 bases, and 7 bases stayed unmatched. Germline CDR1 reads GTSNPN; CDR2 reads SVGIG (reference sequence). The CDR3 coding sequence is TGTGCCGGGAAACAGGGGGCGCCGAACACCGGGGAGCTGTTTTTT. Its protein is CAGKQGAPNTGELFF.

This rearrangement joins TRBV7-2 to TRBJ2-6; 7 bases match TRBD2. CDR1 and CDR2 from the germline V gene are SGHTA and FQGNSA. V gave up 6 bases and J gave up 2 bases; unmatched junction bases: 7. The CDR3 extends over 16 amino acids. As DNA, the CDR3 is TGTGCCAGCAGTTCCGGGGGGAGTACTGGGGCCAACGTCCTGACTTTC. This sequence encodes CASSSGGSTGANVLTF.

This sequence joins TRBV30 and TRBJ2-1; tentatively, D is TRBD2 (6 bases). CDR1 GTSNPN and CDR2 SVGIG come from the germline V gene (reference sequence). This CDR3 spans 14 amino acids. The V gene lost 2 bases and the J gene lost 5 bases, with 13 bases spanning the gap. The CDR3 sequence is CAWSSGTLNNEQFF. CDR3 coding DNA: TGTGCCTGGAGTTCCGGGACTTTGAACAATGAGCAGTTCTTC.

V usage is TRBV5-4 and J usage is TRBJ2-7; maybe TRBD1 (6 bases). Trimming took off 0 bases at V and 5 bases at J, with 15 bases between the two ends. CDR1 and CDR2 from the germline V gene are SGHNT and YYREEE (reference sequence). This CDR3 region has 15 residues. CDR3 DNA: TGTGCCAGCAGCTTGGAGGACAGCGAGGGCCACGAGCAGTACTTC. This gives the protein CASSLEDSEGHEQYF. Looking up the rest from reference TRBV5-4 and TRBJ2-7 gives the full variable domain: ETGVTQSPTHLIKTRGQQVTLRCSSQSGHNTVSWYQQALGQGPQFIFQYYREEENGRGNFPPRFSGLQFPNYSSELNVNALELDDSALYLCASSLEDSEGHEQYFGPGTRLTVT.

The V call is TRBV5-4, the J call TRBJ2-2, with 11 bases matching TRBD2. J was trimmed by 6 bases and V by 4 bases; bases with no gene match: 11. The CDR3 is made up of 17 amino acids. Germline-derived CDR1 and CDR2 are SGHNT and YYREEE (reference sequence). CDR3 coding DNA: TGTGCCAGCAGCGCTAGACTAGCGGGGTCCCCCTCCGGGGAGCTGTTTTTT. It yields the protein CASSARLAGSPSGELFF.

The chain combines TRBV4-1 with TRBJ1-2; no reliable D call. The V end was cut by 0 bases, the J end by 4 bases, with 6 bases between. The V gene's germline CDR1 is MGHRA and CDR2 YSYEKL. This CDR3 has 13 residues. This CDR3 is CASSQDRVYGYTF. The CDR3 nucleotides are TGCGCCAGCAGCCAAGATCGGGTCTATGGCTACACCTTC.

The chain employs TRBV6-6 and TRBJ1-5; D call uncertain. The CDR3 is 14 amino acids. From germline, CDR1 is MNHNY and CDR2 SVGAGI (reference sequence). Trimming stripped 7 bases from V and 0 bases from J, with 10 bases between. Here the CDR3 DNA reads TGTGCCAGCACCCCCGGGGATAGCAATCAGCCCCAGCATTTT. Translation gives CASTPGDSNQPQHF.

This clone was recorded once. The chain recombines TRBV11-2 with TRBJ1-4; perhaps TRBD1 as D (5 bases). The germline V gene encodes CDR1 SGHAT and CDR2 FQNNGV. This CDR3 is 15 amino acids long. Between the trimmed V and J ends, which lost 1 base and 13 bases, there was a span of 19 bases. The chain's CDR3 is CASSLVSGPRQGLFF. Here the CDR3 DNA reads TGTGCCAGCAGCTTAGTTTCGGGTCCAAGGCAGGGACTGTTTTTT.

The chain uses TRBV2 and TRBJ1-3; D call uncertain. CDR1 and CDR2 (germline): SNHLY, FYNNEI. This CDR3 contains 15 residues. Between the trimmed V and J ends, which lost 0 bases and 0 bases, there was a span of 6 bases. In DNA, the CDR3 is TGTGCCAGCAGTGAAGCGTCCCGCTCTGGAAACACCATATATTTT. Translation: CASSEASRSGNTIYF. Full variable domain (outside the CDR3, taken from reference TRBV2 and TRBJ1-3): EPEVTQTPSHQVTQMGQEVILRCVPISNHLYFYWYRQILGQKVEFLVSFYNNEISEKSEIFDDQFSVERPDGSNFTLKIRSTKLEDSAMYFCASSEASRSGNTIYFGEGSWLTVV.

The V and J genes are TRBV19 and TRBJ1-1, with D unclear. V was clipped by 3 bases and J by 5 bases, with 10 bases between them. Germline assignment: CDR1 LNHDA and CDR2 SQIVND (reference sequence). The CDR3 has 13 residues. The CDR3 DNA reads TGTGCCAGTAGTATCACTCTAAGTACTGAAGCTTTCTTT. Translation gives CASSITLSTEAFF.

The chain links TRBV10-3 to TRBJ2-3, with D possibly matching TRBD1 (7 bases). V was clipped by 4 bases and J by 2 bases, with 13 bases between them. Germline CDR1 is ENHRY and CDR2 is SYGVKD. The CDR3 is made up of 15 amino acids. CDR3 DNA: TGTGCCATCAGTGTTGGAGGGGGCTACACAGATACGCAGTATTTT. It translates to CAISVGGGYTDTQYF.

The chain joins TRBV2 to TRBJ1-3, with D maybe TRBD1 (6 bases). The CDR3 has 12 residues. Trimming shortened V by 7 bases and J by 4 bases, and 8 bases separated the two germline ends. Germline loops: CDR1 SNHLY, CDR2 FYNNEI. The CDR3 bases are TGTGCCAGCAAACAGGGAGGAAACACCATATATTTT. It is translated as CASKQGGNTIYF.